This T cell receptor (beta chain) was observed in a study of cytomegalovirus exposure and HLA in healthy donors. The wider study: Of all 380 or so donors who were genotyped, 75% to 90% belonged to the Caucasian-associated ancestry cluster.

Concerning this clone: As yet, its antigen is unknown.

PCR primers comprised 60 Vbeta and 13 Jbeta primers. Authors' processing steps: Later, roughly 80 million unique TCR beta chains were counted in an analysis, and some 9.9 million of them were shared. Clones were read by immunoSEQ multiplex PCR, and TCRdb kept only the in-frame ones, dropping some. That table gives V, J and clone size, and the DNA gave D and trimming. This sample has 150,000 to 200,000 clones; 83% occur once, and the top ten carry 1.6%. Whole-study results and caveats: Within the data, a cluster of highly shared sequence variants was likely a sequencing artifact. In a later analysis, V- and J-gene trimming of beta chains associated with a DCLRE1C missense variant, replicated independently.

CDR3 size: 16 residues. Germline-derived CDR1 and CDR2 are MNHNS and SASEGT. Trimming removed 0 bases from V and 2 bases from J, with 13 bases in between. Sample: PBMCs. The chain is built from TRBV6-1 and TRBJ1-2; D possibly corresponds to TRBD1 (5 bases). This clonotype was sampled from a man aged 45-60 years in good health and CMV-seronegative. The CDR3 DNA follows: TGTGCCAGCAGTGAAGCGACGGCAGGGCGAAACTATGGCTACACCTTC. Translated, it gives CASSEATAGRNYGYTF.